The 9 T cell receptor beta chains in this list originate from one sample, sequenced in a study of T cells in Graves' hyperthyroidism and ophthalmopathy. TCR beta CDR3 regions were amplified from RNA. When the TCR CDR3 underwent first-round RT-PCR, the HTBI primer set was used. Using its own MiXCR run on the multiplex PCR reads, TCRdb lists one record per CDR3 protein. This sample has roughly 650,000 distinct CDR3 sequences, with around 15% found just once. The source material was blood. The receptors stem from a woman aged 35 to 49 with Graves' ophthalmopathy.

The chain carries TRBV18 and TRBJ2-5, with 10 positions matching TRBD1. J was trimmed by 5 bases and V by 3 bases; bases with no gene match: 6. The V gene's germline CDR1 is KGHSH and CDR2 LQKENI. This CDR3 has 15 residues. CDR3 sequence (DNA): TGTGCCAGCTCACCTCCCCCGGGACAGGGGGAGACCCAGTACTTC. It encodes CASSPPPGQGETQYF.

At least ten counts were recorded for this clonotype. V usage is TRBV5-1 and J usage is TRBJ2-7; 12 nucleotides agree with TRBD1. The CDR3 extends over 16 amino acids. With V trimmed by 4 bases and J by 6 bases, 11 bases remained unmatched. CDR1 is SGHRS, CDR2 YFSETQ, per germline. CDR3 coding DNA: TGCGCCAGCAGCCCTGGACCGGGACAGGGGGCTGGCGAGCAGTACTTC. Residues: CASSPGPGQGAGEQYF.

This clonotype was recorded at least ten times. CDR3 protein: CASSIGGDRGFNEQFF. CDR3 nucleotide sequence: TGTGCCAGCAGCATAGGGGGGGACAGGGGGTTTAATGAGCAGTTCTTC. The chain combines TRBV7-3 with TRBJ2-1; 11 bases are shared with TRBD1. The CDR3 has 16 amino acids. V lost 5 bases, J lost 7 bases, and 10 bases stayed unmatched. Germline loops: CDR1 SGHTA, CDR2 FQGTGA.

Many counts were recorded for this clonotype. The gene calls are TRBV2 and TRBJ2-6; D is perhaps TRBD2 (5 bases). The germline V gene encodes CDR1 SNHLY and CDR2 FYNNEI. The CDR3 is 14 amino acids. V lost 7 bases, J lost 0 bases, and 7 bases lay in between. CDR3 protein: CASTRDSGANVLTF. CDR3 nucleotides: TGTGCCAGCACACGGGACTCTGGGGCCAACGTCCTGACTTTC.

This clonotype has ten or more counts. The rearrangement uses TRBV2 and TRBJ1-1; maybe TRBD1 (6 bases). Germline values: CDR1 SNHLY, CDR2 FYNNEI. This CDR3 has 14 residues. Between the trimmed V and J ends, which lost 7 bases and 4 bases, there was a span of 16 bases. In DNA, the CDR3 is TGTGCCAGCATCCCAGGGGAACGTGGCACTGAAGCTTTCTTT. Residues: CASIPGERGTEAFF. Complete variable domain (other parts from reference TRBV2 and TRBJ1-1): EPEVTQTPSHQVTQMGQEVILRCVPISNHLYFYWYRQILGQKVEFLVSFYNNEISEKSEIFDDQFSVERPDGSNFTLKIRSTKLEDSAMYFCASIPGERGTEAFFGQGTRLTVV.

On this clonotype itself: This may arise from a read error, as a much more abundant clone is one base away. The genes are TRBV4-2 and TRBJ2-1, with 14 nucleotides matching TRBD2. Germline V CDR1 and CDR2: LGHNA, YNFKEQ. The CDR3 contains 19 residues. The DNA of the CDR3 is TGTGCCAGCAGCCCTTGGACTAGCGGGGGGTCAAGCTCCTGCAATGAGCAGTTCTTC. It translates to CASSPWTSGGSSSCNEQFF.

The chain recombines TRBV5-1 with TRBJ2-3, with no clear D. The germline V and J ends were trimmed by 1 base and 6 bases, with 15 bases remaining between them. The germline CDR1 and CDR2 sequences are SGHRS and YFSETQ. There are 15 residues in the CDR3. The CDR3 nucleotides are TGCGCCAGCAGCTTGAGTTCCCTCAAGAAGGATACGCAGTATTTT. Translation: CASSLSSLKKDTQYF.

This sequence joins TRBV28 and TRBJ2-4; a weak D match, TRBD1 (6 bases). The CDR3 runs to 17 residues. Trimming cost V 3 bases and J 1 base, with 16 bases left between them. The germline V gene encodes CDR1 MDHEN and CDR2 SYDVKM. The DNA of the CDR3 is TGTGCCAGCAGTTTTCCCGGACAGAGTAAGGCCAAAAACATTCAGTACTTC. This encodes CASSFPGQSKAKNIQYF.

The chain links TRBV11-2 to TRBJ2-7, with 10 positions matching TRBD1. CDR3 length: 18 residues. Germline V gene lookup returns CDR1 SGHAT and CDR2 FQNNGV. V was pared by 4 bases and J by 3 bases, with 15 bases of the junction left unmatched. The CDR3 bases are TGTGCCAGCAGCTGGGAGGGACAGGGGTCAATCCGGGGCTACGAGCAGTACTTC. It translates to CASSWEGQGSIRGYEQYF.